This is a list of T cell receptor beta chains from one sample in a study of cytomegalovirus exposure and HLA in healthy donors. Data came from immunoSEQ multiplex PCR; TCRdb stores just in-frame clones and leaves some out. The top ten clones hold around 2.9% of a sample with 110,000 to 150,000 clones, roughly 80% of them seen once. The sequencing sample was made of PBMCs. The receptors were gathered from a female donor in good health and CMV-seronegative. Each CDR3 is given with its conserved first and last residue. A D gene is named only where the DNA matches it firmly. Rows give clone size only sometimes, using once, few, many, or a class for an expanded clone.

v_call	j_call	d_call	clone_size	cdr3_aa	cdr3_nt
TRBV7-9	TRBJ1-2	NA	NA	CASRPGQYYGYTF	TGTGCCAGCAGACCCGGACAGTACTATGGCTACACCTTC
TRBV28	TRBJ2-7	TRBD2	NA	CASSLQAGLGYEQYF	TGTGCCAGCAGTTTACAGGCGGGACTAGGGTACGAGCAGTACTTC
TRBV7-2	TRBJ2-7	TRBD1	NA	CASSLVPGGYEQYF	TGTGCCAGCAGCTTAGTTCCAGGGGGCTACGAGCAGTACTTC
TRBV5-1	TRBJ2-3	NA	NA	CASSTRLVAAIDTQYF	TGCGCCAGCAGCACCCGACTAGTAGCGGCAATCGATACGCAGTATTTT
TRBV9	TRBJ2-2	TRBD1	NA	CASSVGTGVFTGELFF	TGTGCCAGCAGCGTAGGGACAGGGGTCTTCACCGGGGAGCTGTTTTTT
TRBV5-8	TRBJ1-5	TRBD1	few	CASSSGGSNQPQHF	TGTGCCAGCAGCTCAGGGGGGAGCAATCAGCCCCAGCATTTT
TRBV5-1	TRBJ2-1	TRBD2	NA	CASSAGGLAGGMVNEQFF	TGCGCCAGCAGCGCAGGGGGACTAGCGGGAGGTATGGTCAATGAGCAGTTCTTC
TRBV5-1	TRBJ2-6	TRBD1	NA	CASSPKPGTALMGANVLTF	TGCGCCAGCAGCCCCAAACCCGGGACAGCACTTATGGGGGCCAACGTCCTGACTTTC
TRBV7-2	TRBJ1-2	TRBD1	many	CASNRDRRSLYGYTF	TGTGCCAGCAACCGGGACAGGCGTTCCCTCTATGGCTACACCTTC
TRBV2	TRBJ1-4	TRBD1	NA	CARGQGGTNEKLFF	TGTGCCAGGGGACAGGGTGGAACTAATGAAAAACTGTTTTTT
TRBV27	TRBJ1-4	NA	NA	CASSDFPGGKLFF	TGTGCCAGCAGCGACTTCCCTGGCGGAAAACTGTTTTTT